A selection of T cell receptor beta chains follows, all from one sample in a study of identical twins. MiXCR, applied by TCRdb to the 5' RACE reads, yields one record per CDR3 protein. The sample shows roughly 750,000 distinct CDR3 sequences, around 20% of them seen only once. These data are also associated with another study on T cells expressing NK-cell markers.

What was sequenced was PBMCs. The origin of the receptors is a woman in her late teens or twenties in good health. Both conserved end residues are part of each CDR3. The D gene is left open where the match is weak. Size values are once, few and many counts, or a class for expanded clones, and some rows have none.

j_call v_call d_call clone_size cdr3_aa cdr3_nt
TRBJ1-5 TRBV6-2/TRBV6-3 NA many CASSYRNQPQHF TGTGCCAGCAGTTACCGCAATCAGCCCCAGCATTTT
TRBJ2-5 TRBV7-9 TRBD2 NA CASSAPGGGETQYF TGTGCCAGCAGCGCGCCGGGGGGTGGAGAGACCCAGTACTTC
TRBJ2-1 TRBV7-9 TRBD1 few CASSLARDRSEQFF TGTGCCAGCAGCTTAGCTAGGGACAGGAGTGAGCAGTTCTTC
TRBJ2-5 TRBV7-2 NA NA CASSFELQETQYF TGTGCCAGCAGCTTTGAGTTACAAGAGACCCAGTACTTC
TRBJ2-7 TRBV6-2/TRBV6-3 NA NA CASSYLHSDSAYEQYF TGTGCCAGCAGTTACCTTCACTCGGACAGTGCCTACGAGCAGTACTTC
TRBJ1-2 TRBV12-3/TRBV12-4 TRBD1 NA CASRSWDRESRYTF TGTGCCAGCAGGAGTTGGGACAGGGAGAGTCGCTACACCTTC
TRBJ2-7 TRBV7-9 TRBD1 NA CASSGTGAEQYF TGTGCCAGCAGCGGTACAGGGGCCGAGCAGTACTTC
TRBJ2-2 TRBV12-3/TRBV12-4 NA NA CASRPQGFTGELFF TGTGCCAGCAGGCCCCAGGGTTTCACCGGGGAGCTGTTTTTT
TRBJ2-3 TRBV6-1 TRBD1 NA CASTYGQGTDTQYF TGTGCCAGCACCTACGGACAGGGCACAGATACGCAGTATTTT
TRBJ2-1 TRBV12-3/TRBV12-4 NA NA CASSLTTVEQFF TGTGCCAGCAGTTTGACCACAGTTGAGCAGTTCTTC
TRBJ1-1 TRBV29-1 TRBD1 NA CSVEVLDREGTEAFF TGCAGCGTTGAAGTTCTCGACAGGGAGGGCACTGAAGCTTTCTTT
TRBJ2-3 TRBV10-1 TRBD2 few CASSGLAGGYDTQYF TGCGCCAGCAGTGGGTTAGCGGGGGGCTACGATACGCAGTATTTT
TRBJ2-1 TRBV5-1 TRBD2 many CASSLPGTSGGDNEQFF TGCGCCAGCAGCTTGCCCGGGACTAGCGGGGGAGACAATGAGCAGTTCTTC
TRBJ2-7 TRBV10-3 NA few CAISGRYEQYF TGTGCCATCAGCGGACGGTACGAGCAGTACTTC
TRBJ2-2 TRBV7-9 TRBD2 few CASSPSPGRTTGELFF TGTGCCAGCAGCCCCTCCCCCGGGAGGACAACCGGGGAGCTGTTTTTT
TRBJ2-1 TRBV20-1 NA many CSARGGSNEQFF TGCAGTGCTAGAGGGGGTAGCAATGAGCAGTTCTTC
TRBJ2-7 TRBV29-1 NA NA CSAQSGPPYEQYF TGCAGCGCCCAGTCGGGGCCCCCCTACGAGCAGTACTTC
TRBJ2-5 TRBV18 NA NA CASSKKETQYF TGTGCCAGCTCAAAGAAAGAGACCCAGTACTTC
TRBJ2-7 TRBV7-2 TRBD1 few CASRMTGGTYEQYF TGTGCCAGCCGTATGACAGGGGGCACCTACGAGCAGTACTTC
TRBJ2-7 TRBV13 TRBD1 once CASRHTGTGNYEQYF TGTGCCAGCAGGCACACCGGGACAGGGAACTACGAGCAGTACTTC
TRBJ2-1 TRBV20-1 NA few CSASVTSSAHNEQFF TGCAGTGCTAGTGTGACGTCTAGCGCCCACAATGAGCAGTTCTTC
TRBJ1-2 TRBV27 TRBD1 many CASSSDDRAYGYTF TGTGCCAGCAGTTCGGATGACAGGGCCTATGGCTACACCTTC
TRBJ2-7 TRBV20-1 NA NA CSARRASSPREQYF TGCAGTGCTAGAAGGGCTAGCAGTCCTCGGGAGCAGTACTTC
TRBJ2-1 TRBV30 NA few CAWSLYNEQFF TGTGCCTGGAGTCTCTACAATGAGCAGTTCTTC
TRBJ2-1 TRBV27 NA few CASSSPGHEQFF TGTGCCAGCAGTTCCCCGGGGCATGAGCAGTTCTTC
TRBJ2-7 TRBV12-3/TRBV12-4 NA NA CASSLRGRSYEQYF TGTGCCAGCAGTTTGAGGGGTAGATCCTACGAGCAGTACTTC
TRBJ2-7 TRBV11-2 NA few CASSFGARTGGSYEQYF TGTGCCAGCAGCTTTGGGGCACGGACGGGTGGGTCCTACGAGCAGTACTTC
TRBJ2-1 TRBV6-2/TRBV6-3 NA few CASREDSPNEQFF TGTGCCAGCAGAGAGGACAGTCCCAATGAGCAGTTCTTC
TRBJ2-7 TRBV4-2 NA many CASSQDTGTPYEQYF TGTGCCAGCAGCCAAGATACAGGGACTCCCTACGAGCAGTACTTC
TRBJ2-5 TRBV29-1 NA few CSVEQAKETQYF TGCAGCGTTGAGCAGGCAAAAGAGACCCAGTACTTC
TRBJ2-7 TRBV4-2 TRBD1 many CASSQDRDSVTYEQYF TGTGCCAGCAGCCAAGATCGGGACAGTGTTACCTACGAGCAGTACTTC
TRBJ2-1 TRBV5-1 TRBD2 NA CASSLVSGRYNEQFF TGCGCCAGCAGCTTGGTTAGCGGGCGCTACAATGAGCAGTTCTTC
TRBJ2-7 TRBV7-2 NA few CASSWRGRDEQYF TGTGCCAGCAGCTGGCGGGGTAGAGACGAGCAGTACTTC
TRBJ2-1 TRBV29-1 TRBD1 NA CSARGQGNNEQFF TGCAGCGCCCGAGGACAGGGGAACAATGAGCAGTTCTTC
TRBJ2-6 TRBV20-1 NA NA CSARDQSSGANVLTF TGCAGTGCTAGAGATCAAAGCTCTGGGGCCAACGTCCTGACTTTC
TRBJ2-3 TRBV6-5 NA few CASSYRGTLTDTQYF TGTGCCAGCAGTTACAGGGGGACACTCACAGATACGCAGTATTTT
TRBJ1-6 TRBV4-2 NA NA CASSHTGASPLHF TGTGCCAGCAGCCACACGGGGGCCTCACCCCTCCACTTT
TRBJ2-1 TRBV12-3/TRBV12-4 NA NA CASSLNYPKHEQFF TGTGCCAGCAGTTTAAACTACCCCAAGCATGAGCAGTTCTTC
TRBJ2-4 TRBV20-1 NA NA CSARDLDIQYF TGCAGTGCTAGAGATTTGGACATTCAGTACTTC
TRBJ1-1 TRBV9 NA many CASSVGPGAGRTNTEAFF TGTGCCAGCAGCGTAGGCCCCGGGGCGGGTCGGACGAACACTGAAGCTTTCTTT
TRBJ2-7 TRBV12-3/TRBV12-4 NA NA CASSPLAGSHEQYF TGTGCCAGCAGTCCCCTCGCAGGTTCCCACGAGCAGTACTTC
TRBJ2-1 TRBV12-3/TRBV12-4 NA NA CASSLVGRSPNEQFF TGTGCCAGCAGTTTAGTGGGCCGGTCCCCCAATGAGCAGTTCTTC
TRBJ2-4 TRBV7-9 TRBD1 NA CASSSLTGLAKNIQYF TGTGCCAGCAGCTCGTTGACAGGGCTAGCCAAAAACATTCAGTACTTC
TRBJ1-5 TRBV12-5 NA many CASGQTVRVQPQHF TGTGCTAGTGGTCAGACAGTAAGAGTTCAGCCCCAGCATTTT
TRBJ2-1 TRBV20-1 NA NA CSAPGRRGVGNEQFF TGCAGTGCGCCCGGGAGACGCGGGGTTGGAAATGAGCAGTTCTTC
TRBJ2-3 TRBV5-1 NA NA CASSFNSHGSTDTQYF TGCGCCAGCAGCTTTAATAGCCATGGGAGCACAGATACGCAGTATTTT
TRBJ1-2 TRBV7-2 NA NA CASSSPPNAGYTF TGTGCCAGCAGCTCACCCCCGAACGCGGGCTACACCTTC